Below are 27 T cell receptor beta chains sequenced from a single sample in a study of tumor-infiltrating lymphocytes in localized non-small cell lung cancer. This table comes from immunoSEQ multiplex PCR, and its TCRdb copy is limited to in-frame clones, with some not included. The sample contains some 10,000 clones, roughly three fifths of which appear only once. The sequencing sample was made of lung tumor tissue. These receptor sequences come from a human donor with non-small cell lung cancer.

V and J are TRBV29-1 and TRBJ2-7; 7 bases are a match to TRBD1. Unmatched junction bases numbered 11, after V lost 6 bases and J lost 3 bases. This CDR3 comprises 14 residues. Germline lookup yields CDR1 SQVTM and CDR2 ANQGSEA. In DNA form, the CDR3 reads TGCAGCGTCAAGGGGGCCACCAACATCTACGAGCAGTACTTC. Its translation is CSVKGATNIYEQYF.

The chain recombines TRBV7-9 with TRBJ1-5, with D possibly TRBD1 on 5 matching bases. The V gene's germline CDR1 is SEHNR and CDR2 FQNEAQ (reference sequence). The CDR3 extends over 15 amino acids. Trimming took off 5 bases at V and 4 bases at J, with 15 bases between the two ends. Written as DNA, the CDR3 is TGTGCCAGCAGCCCGAGGGGCTCGGGGAATCAGCCCCAGCATTTT. This gives the protein CASSPRGSGNQPQHF.

The chain has TRBV5-1 and TRBJ2-7; the D call may be TRBD1 or TRBD2 (5 bases each). Germline CDR1 and CDR2: SGHRS and YFSETQ. The CDR3 spans 16 residues. Trimming took off 4 bases at V and 6 bases at J, with 23 bases between the two ends. CDR3 bases: TGCGCCAGCAGCAAAAACCGGGACCTAAGAGGTGGCGAGCAGTACTTC. As protein: CASSKNRDLRGGEQYF.

There are a few counts of this clone. The genes are TRBV7-2 and TRBJ1-5; possibly TRBD1 for D (5 bases). This CDR3 has 13 amino acids. Trimming stripped 5 bases from V and 9 bases from J, with 14 bases between. From germline, CDR1 is SGHTA and CDR2 FQGNSA. For the CDR3, the DNA is TGTGCCAGCAGCCAAGTGAGGGGTCGGCCCCAGCATTTT. Its translation is CASSQVRGRPQHF.

This clone was recorded a few times. CDR3 DNA: TGTGCCAGCAGTGTAGCGGGAAGGGCAGATACGCAGTATTTT. Amino acid sequence: CASSVAGRADTQYF. The V and J genes are TRBV28 and TRBJ2-3, with TRBD2 identical over 8 bases. The CDR3 has 14 residues. J lost 4 bases, V lost 5 bases, and 5 bases had no gene match. The germline V gene has CDR1 MDHEN and CDR2 SYDVKM.

This rearrangement joins TRBV18 to TRBJ2-5; D gene ambiguous. V was shortened by 3 bases and J by 4 bases, with 9 bases between the two germline ends. The CDR3 is 13 residues long. CDR1 and CDR2 (germline): KGHSH, LQKENI. The DNA of the CDR3 is TGTGCCAGCTCACCGATGGTTTTAGAGACCCAGTACTTC. Translating it yields CASSPMVLETQYF.

Concerning this clone itself: Germline and junction disagree at one end, which may indicate a read error. The chain uses TRBV5-4 and TRBJ1-2; D ambiguous. There are 12 residues in the CDR3. Per the germline V gene, CDR1 is SGHNT and CDR2 is YYREEE (reference sequence). CDR3 residues: CASSFSKYGYTF. CDR3 in DNA: TGTGCCAGCAGCTTCTCTAAATATGGCTACACCTTC.

This chain joins TRBV2 and TRBJ1-2; D unresolved. V was shortened by 4 bases and J by 2 bases, with 8 bases between the two germline ends. The germline CDR1 and CDR2 sequences are SNHLY and FYNNEI. The CDR3 covers 13 residues. The DNA for the CDR3 is TGTGCCAGCAGTGTCGAACAGAACTATGGCTACACCTTC. Translating it yields CASSVEQNYGYTF.

The rearrangement uses TRBV7-9 and TRBJ1-2, with 7 bases lining up with TRBD1. The CDR3 runs to 14 residues. Germline lookup yields CDR1 SEHNR and CDR2 FQNEAQ (reference sequence). V dropped 3 bases and J dropped 8; count of bases not matched to a gene: 9. CDR3 residues: CASSLEGASVGYTF. In DNA, the CDR3 is TGTGCCAGCAGCTTGGAGGGGGCCTCAGTAGGCTACACCTTC.

In its sample, this clone was seen once. The V gene is TRBV18, the J gene TRBJ2-1, with TRBD2 identical over 14 bases. Looked up from germline, CDR1 is KGHSH and CDR2 is LQKENI. Losses at the gene ends were 1 base for V and 7 bases for J; bases not matched to a gene: 15. This CDR3 region has 20 residues. CDR3 protein: CASSPLASLGLAGVRNEQFF. In DNA form, the CDR3 reads TGTGCCAGCTCACCACTGGCCTCTTTGGGACTAGCGGGAGTTCGGAATGAGCAGTTCTTC.

V gene TRBV7-9 combines with J gene TRBJ1-5; 7 bases are a match to TRBD1. This CDR3 is built from 17 residues. Per germline, CDR1 SEHNR and CDR2 FQNEAQ (reference sequence). The V segment lost 5 bases and the J segment 4 bases; nucleotides outside the gene matches: 14. The CDR3 nucleotides are TGTGCCAGCAGCCGGGGTGGTGGCAGGGGGTTAAATCAGCCCCAGCATTTT. Protein: CASSRGGGRGLNQPQHF.

This clone has more than one count but fewer than ten. This chain links TRBV7-2 with TRBJ1-2; possible D gene TRBD1, 6 bases. The germline CDR1 and CDR2 sequences are SGHTA and FQGNSA. The V gene lost 5 bases and the J gene lost 2 bases, with 18 bases spanning the gap. CDR3 length: 16 amino acids. The DNA of the CDR3 is TGTGCCAGCAGCCTGGGGGCAGGCCCGGAAAACTATGGCTACACCTTC. This sequence encodes CASSLGAGPENYGYTF.

This clone was seen only a few times. The chain links TRBV18 to TRBJ2-5, with a possible D match to TRBD2 (6 bases). CDR3 size: 15 residues. Per the germline V gene, CDR1 is KGHSH and CDR2 is LQKENI. V lost 5 bases, J lost 2 bases, and 15 bases lay in between. This CDR3 reads CASSSIRRGQETQYF. The CDR3 DNA follows: TGTGCCAGCTCATCAATCCGGAGGGGACAAGAGACCCAGTACTTC.

This chain connects TRBV5-4 to TRBJ2-1; a possible D gene is TRBD1 (6 bases). Germline CDR1 reads SGHNT; CDR2 reads YYREEE (reference sequence). The ends were cut back, 4 bases at V and 5 bases at J, with 10 bases in the middle. The CDR3 extends over 13 amino acids. CDR3 amino acids: CASSIRTDNEQFF. The CDR3 DNA follows: TGTGCCAGCAGCATTCGGACAGACAATGAGCAGTTCTTC.

The CDR3 nucleotides read TGTGCCAGCAGCAGGGACAGGGCGGGGAATCAGCCCCAGCATTTT. Translation: CASSRDRAGNQPQHF. The chain uses TRBV6-6 and TRBJ1-5; 9 bases fit TRBD1. This CDR3 contains 15 residues. From germline, CDR1 is MNHNY and CDR2 SVGAGI (reference sequence). V trimming: 6 bases; J trimming: 4 bases; junction bases outside the gene matches: 7.

By frequency in the sample, this clone is large. The chain combines TRBV27 with TRBJ1-5; D remains unclear. The CDR3 totals 14 residues. The V and J ends lost 3 bases and 3 bases respectively, with 9 bases between them. The germline V gene has CDR1 MNHEY and CDR2 SMNVEV (reference sequence). This CDR3 reads CASSLRRVNQPQHF. The CDR3 coding sequence is TGTGCCAGCAGTTTGAGACGGGTCAATCAGCCCCAGCATTTT.

In its sample, this clone was seen once. The chain uses TRBV19 and TRBJ2-7; 11 nucleotides match TRBD2. The germline CDR1 and CDR2 sequences are LNHDA and SQIVND (reference sequence). The CDR3 is 12 amino acids. Trimming removed 10 bases from V and 3 bases from J; junction bases left unmatched: 2. The CDR3: CATGTSGYEQYF. The CDR3 nucleotides are TGTGCCACCGGGACTAGCGGCTACGAGCAGTACTTC.

The chain joins TRBV7-2 to TRBJ1-5; D remains unclear. The CDR3 contains 13 residues. Trimming shortened V by 0 bases and J by 5 bases, and 5 bases separated the two germline ends. Germline V gives CDR1 SGHTA, CDR2 FQGNSA. The CDR3 coding sequence is TGTGCCAGCAGCTTAGCCCAGTATCAGCCCCAGCATTTT. It codes for CASSLAQYQPQHF.

The V call is TRBV5-1, the J call TRBJ2-1; 8 positions match TRBD2. This CDR3 comprises 16 residues. Trimming at V came to 0 bases and at J to 7 bases, leaving 9 bases not matched to a gene. In germline, CDR1 is SGHRS, CDR2 YFSETQ. The CDR3 sequence is CASSLARAGAPNEQFF. DNA for the CDR3: TGCGCCAGCAGCTTGGCCAGAGCGGGAGCCCCTAATGAGCAGTTCTTC.

The chain uses TRBV7-7 and TRBJ2-7; tentatively, D is TRBD1 or TRBD2 (5 bases each). Germline CDR1 SSHAT, CDR2 FNYEAQ (reference sequence). This CDR3 has 13 residues. Trimming cost V 2 bases and J 5 bases, with 10 bases left between them. In DNA form, the CDR3 reads TGTGCCAGCAGCTTACCAGGGAGCCACGAGCAGTACTTC. It encodes CASSLPGSHEQYF.

This clone was counted between two and nine times. The V call is TRBV18, the J call TRBJ2-3, with 7 bases identical to TRBD1. V shed 11 bases and J 3 bases; nucleotides not matched to a gene: 14. The CDR3 extends over 15 amino acids. Germline CDR1 and CDR2: KGHSH and LQKENI. The CDR3 DNA follows: TGTGCCGGACTCCGGGACAGTTGGCGGACAGATACGCAGTATTTT. Encoded protein: CAGLRDSWRTDTQYF.

This clone was detected a few times. V usage is TRBV7-8 and J usage is TRBJ1-4; D gene unclear. The CDR3 consists of 16 residues. In germline, CDR1 is SGHVS, CDR2 FQNEAQ. V lost 1 base and J 0 bases, leaving 9 bases between the germline ends. The CDR3 sequence is CASSLELRATNEKLFF. CDR3 nucleotide sequence: TGTGCCAGCAGCTTAGAGCTCCGAGCAACTAATGAAAAACTGTTTTTT.

The gene calls are TRBV6-5 and TRBJ2-2; 8 bases agree with TRBD2. This CDR3 is built from 15 residues. After removal of 6 bases from V and 1 base from J, the junction contained 4 bases not matched to a gene. Germline assignment: CDR1 MNHEY and CDR2 SVGAGI. This chain's CDR3 is CASRGSGGNTGELFF. In DNA form, the CDR3 reads TGTGCCAGCAGAGGAAGCGGGGGGAACACCGGGGAGCTGTTTTTT.

The chain recombines TRBV4-3 with TRBJ2-1, with TRBD1 matching 10 bases. V was pared by 3 bases and J by 8 bases, with 7 bases of the junction left unmatched. The CDR3 loop spans 15 amino acids. CDR1 and CDR2 (germline): LGHNA, YSLEER. In DNA, the CDR3 is TGCGCCAGCAGCCAGGAGGACAGGGGGGTAGATGAGCAGTTCTTC. This sequence encodes CASSQEDRGVDEQFF.

There are a few counts of this clone. This sequence joins TRBV18 and TRBJ2-1; a weak D match, TRBD2 (6 bases). The germline V gene has CDR1 KGHSH and CDR2 LQKENI. The V and J ends lost 2 bases and 4 bases respectively, with 12 bases between them. The CDR3 covers 15 residues. The CDR3 reads CASSPEGLSYNEQFF. CDR3 sequence (DNA): TGTGCCAGCTCACCAGAGGGACTCTCTTACAATGAGCAGTTCTTC. Filled out from reference TRBV18 and TRBJ2-1, the complete variable domain reads NAGVMQNPRHLVRRRGQEARLRCSPMKGHSHVYWYRQLPEEGLKFMVYLQKENIIDESGMPKERFSAEFPKEGPSILRIQQVVRGDSAAYFCASSPEGLSYNEQFFGPGTRLTVL.

The genes are TRBV6-1 and TRBJ1-2; D remains ambiguous. Deletions cut 7 bases from V and 4 bases from J, with 7 bases between. The CDR3 sequence is 11 residues long. Germline V gives CDR1 MNHNS, CDR2 SASEGT. CDR3 region: CASMLGYGYTF. The DNA for the CDR3 is TGTGCCAGCATGCTGGGCTATGGCTACACCTTC.

V usage is TRBV19 and J usage is TRBJ1-2, with a weak D call TRBD1 (5 bases). This CDR3 is 14 amino acids long. The V gene lost 3 bases and the J gene lost 2 bases, with 10 bases spanning the gap. The germline CDR1 and CDR2 sequences are LNHDA and SQIVND (reference sequence). Here the CDR3 reads CASSITGGNYGYTF. Here the CDR3 DNA reads TGTGCCAGTAGTATCACCGGGGGGAACTATGGCTACACCTTC.